This T cell receptor beta chain was recovered during a study of T cell responses to AZD1222 COVID-19 vaccine. Turning to the study itself: Researchers grouped second doses given at about 4 or about 12 weeks into one pool. Findings and limits, study-wide: Spike-specific TCR breadth and depth grew following two AZD1222 doses. A mostly white British donor set with more females was recruited, and clonal diversity was possibly underestimated. Baseline seropositives among AZD1222 recipients totaled only six or seven.

This clone appeared many times. The antigen remains unidentified. In germline, CDR1 is SGHDN, CDR2 FVKESK. Trimming took 4 bases from V and 8 from J, leaving 11 bases between them. The CDR3 is 13 residues long. TCRdb keeps only in-frame clones here, not all; method: immunoSEQ multiplex PCR. The sample includes 75,000 to 100,000 clones, nearly 90% of them seen just once. The V call is TRBV14, the J call TRBJ1-4, with a weak D call TRBD1 (6 bases). This TCR came from an adult in good health. The sample was peripheral blood, taken on day 0 of AZD1222 vaccination. This chain's CDR3 is CASSRTALEKLFF. For the CDR3, the DNA is TGTGCCAGCAGCCGGACAGCGCTAGAAAAACTGTTTTTT. Looking up the rest from reference TRBV14 and TRBJ1-4 gives the full variable domain: EAGVTQFPSHSVIEKGQTVTLRCDPISGHDNLYWYRRVMGKEIKFLLHFVKESKQDESGMPNNRFLAERTGGTYSTLKVQPAELEDSGVYFCASSRTALEKLFFGSGTQLSVL.